One sample yielded the 7 T cell receptor beta chains listed below, sequenced in a study of blood T cell repertoires in COVID-19. Measured with immunoSEQ multiplex PCR; TCRdb has only the in-frame clones, and not every one. This repertoire shows 150,000 or so clones, around 87% found once; its top ten account for approximately 3.8%. Input material: PBMCs or T cells enriched from blood (not recorded which). These TCRs come from a woman aged 40 to 55 who had been exposed to COVID-19.

The chain carries TRBV4-1 and TRBJ1-4; 9 bases fit TRBD1. Germline V gene lookup returns CDR1 MGHRA and CDR2 YSYEKL. V gave up 4 bases and J gave up 8 bases; unmatched junction bases: 5. This CDR3 comprises 14 residues. This CDR3 is CASSLGTGREKLFF. The CDR3, as DNA: TGCGCCAGCAGCCTGGGGACAGGGCGCGAAAAACTGTTTTTT.

The chain employs TRBV12-3 or TRBV12-4 and TRBJ2-7; possible D gene TRBD1, 5 bases. V lost 3 bases, J lost 6 bases, and 9 bases lay in between. The CDR3 extends over 12 amino acids. The CDR3 sequence: CASSFSRAEQYF. Written as DNA, the CDR3 is TGTGCCAGCAGTTTTTCCAGGGCCGAGCAGTACTTC.

The chain has TRBV29-1 and TRBJ2-5; D gene unclear. V lost 6 bases and J 1 base, leaving 9 bases between the germline ends. Per the germline V gene, CDR1 is SQVTM and CDR2 is ANQGSEA. This CDR3 region has 12 residues. CDR3: CSVATVQETQYF. As DNA, the CDR3 is TGCAGCGTAGCTACAGTCCAAGAGACCCAGTACTTC.

The chain links TRBV19 to TRBJ1-1; D is unresolved. This CDR3 comprises 13 residues. The germline CDR1 and CDR2 sequences are LNHDA and SQIVND (reference sequence). The ends were cut back, 5 bases at V and 11 bases at J, with 18 bases in the middle. The CDR3 loop is CASSPRSISTAFF. The CDR3 DNA sequence: TGTGCCAGTAGTCCCCGTTCCATCTCTACGGCTTTCTTT.

J is TRBJ1-1 and V is TRBV29-1; 9 positions agree with TRBD1. The germline V gene encodes CDR1 SQVTM and CDR2 ANQGSEA. This CDR3 is built from 13 residues. With V trimmed by 6 bases and J by 3 bases, 5 bases remained unmatched. CDR3 DNA sequence: TGCAGCGTGCAGACAGGGGGGGACACTGAAGCTTTCTTT. As protein: CSVQTGGDTEAFF.

The chain couples TRBV12-3 or TRBV12-4 to TRBJ1-2; TRBD1 might be the D (6 bases). V was clipped by 2 bases and J by 7 bases, with 8 bases between them. This CDR3 contains 12 residues. CDR3 region: CASSLWGPGYTF. The CDR3 bases are TGTGCCAGCAGTTTATGGGGGCCTGGCTACACCTTC.

The chain uses TRBV7-2 and TRBJ2-3; 8 bases are shared with TRBD2. Per germline, CDR1 SGHTA and CDR2 FQGNSA. V shed 3 bases, J shed 10 bases, and the junction held 21 bases outside the gene matches. The CDR3 is 18 amino acids. The CDR3 nucleotides are TGTGCCAGCAGCTTGCCAATTGGACTAGCCAGGGCCGGGGTGTCGCAGTATTTT. Its translation is CASSLPIGLARAGVSQYF.